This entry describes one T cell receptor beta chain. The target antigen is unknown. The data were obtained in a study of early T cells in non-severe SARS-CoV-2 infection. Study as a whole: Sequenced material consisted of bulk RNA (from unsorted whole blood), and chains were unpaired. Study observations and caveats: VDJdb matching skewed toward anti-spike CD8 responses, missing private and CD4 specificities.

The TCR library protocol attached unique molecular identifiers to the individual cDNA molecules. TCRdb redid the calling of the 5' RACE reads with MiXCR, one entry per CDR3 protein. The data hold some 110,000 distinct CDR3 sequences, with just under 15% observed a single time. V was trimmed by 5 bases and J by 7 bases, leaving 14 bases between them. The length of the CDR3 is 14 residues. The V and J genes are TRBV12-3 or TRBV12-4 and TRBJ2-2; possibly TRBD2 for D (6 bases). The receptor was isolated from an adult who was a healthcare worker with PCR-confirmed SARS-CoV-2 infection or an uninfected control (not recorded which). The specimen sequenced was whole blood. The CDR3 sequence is CASSGTGGHGELFF. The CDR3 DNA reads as TGTGCCAGCAGTGGGACTGGAGGTCACGGGGAGCTGTTTTTT.